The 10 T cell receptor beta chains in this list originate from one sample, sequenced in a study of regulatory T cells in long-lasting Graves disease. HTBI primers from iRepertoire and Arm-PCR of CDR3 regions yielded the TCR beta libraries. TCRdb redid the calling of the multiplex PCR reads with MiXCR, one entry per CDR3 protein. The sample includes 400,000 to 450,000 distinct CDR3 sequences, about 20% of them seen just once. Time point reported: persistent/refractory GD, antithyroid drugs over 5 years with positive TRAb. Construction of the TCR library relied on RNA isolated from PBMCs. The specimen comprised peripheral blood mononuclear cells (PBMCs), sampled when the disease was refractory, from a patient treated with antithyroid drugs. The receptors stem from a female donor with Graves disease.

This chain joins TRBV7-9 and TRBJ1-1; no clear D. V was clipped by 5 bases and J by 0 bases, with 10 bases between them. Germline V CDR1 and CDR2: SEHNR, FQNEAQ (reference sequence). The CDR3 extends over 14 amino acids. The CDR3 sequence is CASSRGSLNTEAFF. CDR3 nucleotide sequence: TGTGCCAGCAGCCGAGGATCCCTGAACACTGAAGCTTTCTTT.

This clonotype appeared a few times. The CDR3 region is CASPGAGVAGSYNEQFF. CDR3 DNA sequence: TGTGCCAGCCCAGGGGCTGGGGTAGCGGGATCCTACAATGAGCAGTTCTTC. The chain couples TRBV2 to TRBJ2-1; 8 bases agree with TRBD2. V was pared by 8 bases and J by 1 base, with 13 bases of the junction left unmatched. The CDR3 totals 17 residues. The germline gives CDR1 SNHLY, CDR2 FYNNEI. The variable domain in full, completed from reference TRBV2 and TRBJ2-1, reads EPEVTQTPSHQVTQMGQEVILRCVPISNHLYFYWYRQILGQKVEFLVSFYNNEISEKSEIFDDQFSVERPDGSNFTLKIRSTKLEDSAMYFCASPGAGVAGSYNEQFFGPGTRLTVL.

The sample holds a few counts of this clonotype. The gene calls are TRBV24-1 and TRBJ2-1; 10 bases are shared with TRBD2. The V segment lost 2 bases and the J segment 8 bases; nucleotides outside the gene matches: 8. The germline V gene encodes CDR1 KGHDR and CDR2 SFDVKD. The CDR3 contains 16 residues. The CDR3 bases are TGTGCCACCAGTGATTCTAGCGGGAGCAATGTCGATGAGCAGTTCTTC. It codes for CATSDSSGSNVDEQFF.

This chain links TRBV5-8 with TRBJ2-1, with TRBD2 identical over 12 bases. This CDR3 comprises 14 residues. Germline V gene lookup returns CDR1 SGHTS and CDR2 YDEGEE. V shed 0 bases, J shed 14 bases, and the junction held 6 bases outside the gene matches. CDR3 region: CASSLGLAGGSEFF. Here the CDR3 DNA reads TGTGCCAGCAGCTTGGGGCTAGCGGGAGGGTCGGAGTTCTTC.

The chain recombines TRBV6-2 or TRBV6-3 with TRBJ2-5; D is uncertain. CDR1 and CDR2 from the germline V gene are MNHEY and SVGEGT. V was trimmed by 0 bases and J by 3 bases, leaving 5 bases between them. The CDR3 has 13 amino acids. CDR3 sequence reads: CASSYSQEETQYF. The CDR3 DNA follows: TGTGCCAGCAGTTACTCGCAGGAAGAGACCCAGTACTTC.

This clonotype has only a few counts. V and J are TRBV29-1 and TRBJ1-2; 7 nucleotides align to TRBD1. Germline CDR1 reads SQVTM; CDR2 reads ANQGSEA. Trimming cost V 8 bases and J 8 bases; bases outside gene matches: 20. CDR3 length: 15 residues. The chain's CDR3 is CSPLASGGRLSGYTF. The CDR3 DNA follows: TGCAGCCCCCTCGCTTCAGGGGGTCGGCTCAGCGGCTACACCTTC.

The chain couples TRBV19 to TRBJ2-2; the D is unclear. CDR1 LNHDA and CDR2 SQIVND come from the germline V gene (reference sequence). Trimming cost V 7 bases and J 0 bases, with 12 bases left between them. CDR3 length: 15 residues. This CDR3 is CASKKTQSNTGELFF. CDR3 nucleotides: TGTGCCAGTAAAAAGACCCAATCGAACACCGGGGAGCTGTTTTTT.

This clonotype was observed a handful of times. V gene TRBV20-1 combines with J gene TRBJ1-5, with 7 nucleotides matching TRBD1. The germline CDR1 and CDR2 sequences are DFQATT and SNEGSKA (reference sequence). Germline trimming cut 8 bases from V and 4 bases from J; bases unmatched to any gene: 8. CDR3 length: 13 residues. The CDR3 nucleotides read TGCAGTTCAGGGGGGGACCCAAATCAGCCCCAGCATTTT. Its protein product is CSSGGDPNQPQHF.

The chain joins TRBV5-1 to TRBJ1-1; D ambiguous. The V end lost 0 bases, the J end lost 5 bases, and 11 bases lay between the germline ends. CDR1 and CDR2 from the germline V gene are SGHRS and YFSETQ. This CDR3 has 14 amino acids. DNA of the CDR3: TGCGCCAGCAGCTTGGAAACAGCCAGAACTGAAGCTTTCTTT. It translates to CASSLETARTEAFF.

The CDR3 sequence is CSVLLCWGRLADSYEQYF. DNA for the CDR3: TGCAGTGTCCTTCTTTGTTGGGGGAGGCTAGCGGATTCCTACGAGCAGTACTTC. This rearrangement joins TRBV20-1 to TRBJ2-7; 7 bases are a match to TRBD2. The CDR3 is 18 residues long. With V trimmed by 7 bases and J by 1 base, 22 bases remained unmatched. The germline CDR1 and CDR2 sequences are DFQATT and SNEGSKA (reference sequence).